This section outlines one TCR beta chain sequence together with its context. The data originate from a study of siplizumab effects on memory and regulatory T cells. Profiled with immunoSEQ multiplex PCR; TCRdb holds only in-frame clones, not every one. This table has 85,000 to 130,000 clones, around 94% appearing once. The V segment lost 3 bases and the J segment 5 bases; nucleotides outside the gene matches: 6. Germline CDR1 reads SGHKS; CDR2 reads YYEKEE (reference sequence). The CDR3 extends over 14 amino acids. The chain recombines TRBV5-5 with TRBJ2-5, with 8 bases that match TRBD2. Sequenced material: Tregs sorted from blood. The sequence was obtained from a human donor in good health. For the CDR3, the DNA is TGTGCCAGCAGCTATAGCGGGAATTGGGAGACCCAGTACTTC. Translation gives CASSYSGNWETQYF.